This entry lists 5 T cell receptor beta chains sequenced from one sample in a study of T cell responses to AZD1222 COVID-19 vaccine. Data came from immunoSEQ multiplex PCR; TCRdb stores just in-frame clones and leaves some out. The sample records 100,000 to 150,000 clones, roughly 91% being singletons. The sample here was peripheral blood, taken on day 0 of MenACWY control vaccination. These receptor sequences come from an adult in good health.

CDR3 coding DNA: TGTGCCACCAGCAGAGATAGTTCTCCGGATAACAATGAGCAGTTCTTC. Translation gives CATSRDSSPDNNEQFF. The chain carries TRBV15 and TRBJ2-1, with D hard to call. Germline V gene lookup returns CDR1 LNHNV and CDR2 YYDKDF (reference sequence). This CDR3 is 16 amino acids long. Trimming removed 0 bases from V and 5 bases from J, with 14 bases in between.

This chain joins TRBV6-1 and TRBJ1-5; TRBD1 matches 8 bases. The length of the CDR3 is 14 residues. CDR1 MNHNS and CDR2 SASEGT come from the germline V gene. The ends lost 3 bases at V and 8 bases at J; junction bases unmatched: 6. This CDR3 reads CASSEVDREEPQHF. The CDR3 DNA follows: TGTGCCAGCAGTGAGGTGGACAGGGAAGAGCCCCAGCATTTT.

CDR3 nucleotides: TGTGCCATCAGTGAGTCCGGGGGACGGGAGACCCAGTACTTC. Encoded protein: CAISESGGRETQYF. This chain connects TRBV10-3 to TRBJ2-5; weak D call: TRBD2 (6 bases). Germline assignment: CDR1 ENHRY and CDR2 SYGVKD. Trimming left V 0 bases short and J 5 bases short, with 10 bases between. The CDR3 is 14 amino acids.

V usage is TRBV9 and J usage is TRBJ2-3; 7 bases match TRBD2. The germline gives CDR1 SGDLS, CDR2 YYNGEE. The CDR3 extends over 15 amino acids. V trimming: 3 bases; J trimming: 6 bases; junction bases outside the gene matches: 10. As DNA, the CDR3 is TGTGCCAGCAGCGACCCTAGCGGCCTTGGGGATACGCAGTATTTT. It translates to CASSDPSGLGDTQYF.

J is TRBJ2-1 and V is TRBV14, with 12 bases identical to TRBD2. CDR3 length: 16 amino acids. J was trimmed by 6 bases and V by 6 bases; bases with no gene match: 9. CDR1 is SGHDN and CDR2 is FVKESK in the germline V gene. CDR3 nucleotide sequence: TGTGCCAGCAGGCCTCCGGGACTAGCGGGTGCCAATGAGCAGTTCTTC. It encodes CASRPPGLAGANEQFF.